Listed here are 27 T cell receptor beta chains from one sample, sequenced in a study of control samples from healthy donors and cancer patients. Repertoires were generated with immunoSEQ multiplex PCR, while TCRdb's copy carries only in-frame clones and drops some. Among around 140,000 clones listed, about nine tenths were seen once. What was sequenced was blood. These receptors were obtained from a man younger than 35 in good health.

A note on this clone: The same CDR3 arises from other DNA sequences in this sample as well. This chain joins TRBV5-1 and TRBJ1-1; possibly TRBD1 for D (5 bases). The germline gives CDR1 SGHRS, CDR2 YFSETQ. The CDR3 length is 12 residues. V was clipped by 7 bases and J by 1 base, with 8 bases between them. CDR3 DNA: TGCGCCAGCTCTCAGGGGAACACTGAAGCTTTCTTT. Translation gives CASSQGNTEAFF.

The V and J genes are TRBV4-1 and TRBJ2-5; 8 nucleotides align to TRBD2. There are 16 residues in the CDR3. V gave up 0 bases and J gave up 0 bases; unmatched junction bases: 3. Germline lookup yields CDR1 MGHRA and CDR2 YSYEKL. The CDR3 nucleotides read TGCGCCAGCAGCCAAGATTCGGGAGGGTACCAAGAGACCCAGTACTTC. It translates to CASSQDSGGYQETQYF.

The chain employs TRBV5-4 and TRBJ1-1, with unresolved D. The CDR3 contains 12 residues. Trimming stripped 2 bases from V and 1 base from J, with 3 bases between. Looked up from germline, CDR1 is SGHNT and CDR2 is YYREEE (reference sequence). CDR3 region: CASSFGNTEAFF. The CDR3, as DNA: TGTGCCAGCAGCTTTGGGAACACTGAAGCTTTCTTT.

This clone was observed once. The chain's CDR3 is CASSYTGGAGELFF. CDR3 DNA: TGTGCCAGCAGTTACACTGGGGGTGCCGGGGAGCTGTTTTTT. The chain couples TRBV6-5 to TRBJ2-2; D possibly matches TRBD1 or TRBD2 (5 bases each). CDR1 is MNHEY, CDR2 SVGAGI, per germline. The CDR3 is 14 residues long. Trimming took off 2 bases at V and 6 bases at J, with 10 bases between the two ends.

V gene TRBV29-1 combines with J gene TRBJ1-1; a possible D gene is TRBD1 (6 bases). The germline CDR1 and CDR2 sequences are SQVTM and ANQGSEA. V lost 7 bases and J lost 3, with 15 bases in between. The CDR3 contains 13 residues. CDR3 loop: CSAQRQADTEAFF. CDR3 coding DNA: TGCAGCGCCCAGCGACAGGCGGACACTGAAGCTTTCTTT.

The rearrangement links TRBV7-9 to TRBJ2-1, with 7 bases fitting TRBD1. Germline V CDR1 and CDR2: SEHNR, FQNEAQ (reference sequence). The J segment lost 7 bases and the V segment lost 4 bases, leaving 1 base of the junction unmatched. The CDR3 runs to 12 residues. This CDR3 reads CASSSRGNEQFF. CDR3 coding DNA: TGTGCCAGCAGCTCCAGGGGGAATGAGCAGTTCTTC.

This clone was counted between two and nine times. The rearrangement uses TRBV6-1 and TRBJ1-6, with 7 nucleotides matching TRBD1. This CDR3 comprises 15 residues. The V and J ends lost 2 bases and 7 bases, in that order; junction bases with no gene match: 5. CDR1 and CDR2 from the germline V gene are MNHNS and SASEGT. The CDR3 nucleotides read TGTGCCAGCAGTGAATGGGCAGGGGGGAATTCACCCCTCCACTTT. Translated: CASSEWAGGNSPLHF.

This chain connects TRBV10-3 to TRBJ1-2, with D possibly TRBD1 on 6 matching bases. Germline V gene data show CDR1 as ENHRY and CDR2 as SYGVKD. The CDR3 extends over 15 amino acids. The V end was cut by 0 bases, the J end by 7 bases, with 15 bases between. The CDR3 DNA reads TGTGCCATCAGTGAGTCCGTTGTGGGGGCGGCTGGCTACACCTTC. Its protein is CAISESVVGAAGYTF.

This clone has a single count. The chain carries TRBV11-2 and TRBJ1-1; 8 bases line up with TRBD1. J lost 11 bases, V lost 5 bases, and 28 bases had no gene match. The CDR3 consists of 19 residues. Germline V gene sequence: CDR1 SGHAT, CDR2 FQNNGV. The DNA for the CDR3 is TGTGCCAGCAGCCCCTTACGGGGCAGTGTCAGGGGGCCGCCTAGAACCGCTTTCTTT. Protein: CASSPLRGSVRGPPRTAFF.

The rearrangement links TRBV5-6 to TRBJ2-7; possibly TRBD2 for D (6 bases). V was cut by 1 base and J by 1 base, with 6 bases left in between. CDR1 and CDR2 from the germline V gene are SGHDT and YYEEEE. This CDR3 is 13 amino acids long. The chain's CDR3 is CASSLRGSYEQYF. In DNA form, the CDR3 reads TGTGCCAGCAGCTTGCGGGGGTCCTACGAGCAGTACTTC.

The CDR3 region is CATSTGGGHYGYTF. In DNA form, the CDR3 reads TGTGCCACCAGCACAGGGGGCGGTCACTATGGCTACACCTTC. This chain uses TRBV15 with TRBJ1-2; 8 bases fit TRBD1. Germline V gives CDR1 LNHNV, CDR2 YYDKDF (reference sequence). The V and J ends lost 4 bases and 3 bases, in that order; junction bases with no gene match: 4. CDR3 length: 14 residues.

J is TRBJ2-7 and V is TRBV9; D perhaps matches TRBD1 (6 bases). V was clipped by 1 base and J by 1 base, with 12 bases between them. In germline, CDR1 is SGDLS, CDR2 YYNGEE. The CDR3 runs to 15 residues. CDR3 in amino acids: CASSVSQGNSYEQYF. CDR3 sequence (DNA): TGTGCCAGCAGCGTATCACAGGGCAATTCCTACGAGCAGTACTTC.

The rearrangement links TRBV5-6 to TRBJ1-1; D perhaps matches TRBD1 (5 bases). V was clipped by 5 bases and J by 5 bases, with 16 bases between them. The CDR3 spans 14 residues. Germline CDR1 is SGHDT and CDR2 is YYEEEE. In DNA form, the CDR3 reads TGTGCCAGCAGAATGGTTGGGGGGAGAACTGAAGCTTTCTTT. Translation gives CASRMVGGRTEAFF.

This clone has at least ten counts. The V gene is TRBV10-3, the J gene TRBJ1-2; 9 bases are a match to TRBD1. The V and J ends lost 3 bases and 5 bases, in that order; junction bases with no gene match: 19. In germline, CDR1 is ENHRY, CDR2 SYGVKD. The CDR3 contains 19 residues. The CDR3 sequence is CAISDPSISSGTGSYGYTF. In DNA form, the CDR3 reads TGTGCCATCAGTGATCCCTCTATTTCATCCGGGACAGGGTCTTATGGCTACACCTTC.

CDR3 nucleotides: TGCGCCAGCAGCTTGGCAGGGGGCTCCTACGAGCAGTACTTC. Its translation is CASSLAGGSYEQYF. The chain uses TRBV5-1 and TRBJ2-7; the match to TRBD1 covers 7 bases. V trimming: 0 bases; J trimming: 0 bases; junction bases outside the gene matches: 0. The germline V gene has CDR1 SGHRS and CDR2 YFSETQ. The CDR3 extends over 14 amino acids.

The CDR3 bases are TGTGCCAGCAGCTCAGGGGAGCCGATGGAAGGCTACACCTTC. Residues: CASSSGEPMEGYTF. V usage is TRBV9 and J usage is TRBJ1-2; maybe TRBD1 (6 bases). V lost 4 bases to trimming and J lost 8 bases, with 18 bases between them. Germline V CDR1 and CDR2: SGDLS, YYNGEE. There are 14 residues in the CDR3.

This chain uses TRBV21-1 with TRBJ1-1. TRBV21-1 is listed as a pseudogene. CDR3 length: 15 amino acids. This chain's CDR3 is CASRWRTPMNTEAFF. The CDR3 coding sequence is TGTGCCAGCAGGTGGAGGACACCGATGAACACTGAAGCTTTCTTT.

V and J are TRBV10-1 and TRBJ1-2; D remains ambiguous. Trimming cost V 6 bases and J 4 bases, with 15 bases left between them. Per germline, CDR1 WNHNN and CDR2 SYGVQD (reference sequence). This CDR3 region has 14 residues. The CDR3 loop reads CASSARDVGYGYTF. The CDR3, as DNA: TGCGCCAGCAGCGCCAGAGACGTCGGCTATGGCTACACCTTC.

The chain carries TRBV5-4 and TRBJ2-2; the D gene is possibly TRBD2 (7 bases). V was clipped by 6 bases and J by 2 bases, with 20 bases between them. Germline assignment: CDR1 SGHNT and CDR2 YYREEE (reference sequence). This CDR3 is built from 17 residues. As DNA, the CDR3 is TGTGCCAGCACCACCCAAGGGGGGGCGGTAAACACCGGGGAGCTGTTTTTT. Its protein product is CASTTQGGAVNTGELFF.

The V call is TRBV12-3 or TRBV12-4, the J call TRBJ2-7; tentatively, D is TRBD1 (6 bases). This CDR3 has 13 residues. V was cut by 0 bases and J by 7 bases, with 10 bases left in between. This CDR3 is CASSLAGGHEQYF. The CDR3, as DNA: TGTGCCAGCAGTTTAGCAGGGGGTCATGAGCAGTACTTC.

V and J are TRBV9 and TRBJ2-2; 7 bases are a match to TRBD2. The CDR3 loop spans 14 amino acids. The germline V gene encodes CDR1 SGDLS and CDR2 YYNGEE. J lost 4 bases, V lost 3 bases, and 3 bases had no gene match. As DNA, the CDR3 is TGTGCCAGCAGCGGCGGGGGACTCACCGGGGAGCTGTTTTTT. Translating gives CASSGGGLTGELFF.

The V call is TRBV5-6, the J call TRBJ2-3, with D perhaps given as TRBD1 or TRBD2 (5 bases each). Germline CDR1 and CDR2: SGHDT and YYEEEE. This CDR3 comprises 13 residues. V was trimmed by 0 bases and J by 15 bases, leaving 17 bases between them. CDR3 amino acids: CASSLASGPSVYF. The CDR3 region has the DNA TGTGCCAGCAGCTTGGCCTCGGGACCGAGCGTATATTTT.

This clone was seen a single time. The chain couples TRBV4-1 to TRBJ2-3, with TRBD2 matching 8 bases. Germline V gene data show CDR1 as MGHRA and CDR2 as YSYEKL. The CDR3 is 17 amino acids. J gave up 7 bases and V 2 bases, and 14 bases lay outside the gene matches. The CDR3 DNA sequence: TGCGCCAGCAGCCAACCTGTGGAAGGACTAGCTGTATATACGCAGTATTTT. Amino acid sequence: CASSQPVEGLAVYTQYF.

The V call is TRBV5-1, the J call TRBJ1-2; unclear D gene. This CDR3 is 13 amino acids long. V was cut by 4 bases and J by 1 base, with 8 bases left in between. The germline V gene has CDR1 SGHRS and CDR2 YFSETQ. As DNA, the CDR3 is TGCGCCAGCAGCCTCGGAGTTAACTATGGCTACACCTTC. The encoded protein is CASSLGVNYGYTF. The whole variable domain, filled in from reference TRBV5-1 and TRBJ1-2, reads KAGVTQTPRYLIKTRGQQVTLSCSPISGHRSVSWYQQTPGQGLQFLFEYFSETQRNKGNFPGRFSGRQFSNSRSEMNVSTLELGDSALYLCASSLGVNYGYTFGSGTRLTVV.

This chain connects TRBV2 to TRBJ2-2; no reliable D call. Looked up from germline, CDR1 is SNHLY and CDR2 is FYNNEI. Trimming shortened V by 4 bases and J by 2 bases, and 11 bases separated the two germline ends. The CDR3 sequence is 15 residues long. This CDR3 is CASSVEGTNTGELFF. DNA of the CDR3: TGTGCCAGCAGTGTGGAAGGAACCAACACCGGGGAGCTGTTTTTT.

This clone was detected only once. This sequence joins TRBV11-3 and TRBJ2-2, with 8 bases matching TRBD1. Per the germline V gene, CDR1 is SGHNT and CDR2 is YENEEA. The CDR3 spans 20 residues. The V segment lost 2 bases and the J segment 0 bases; nucleotides outside the gene matches: 14. The CDR3 region has the DNA TGTGCCAGCAGCTTACAACGGTTCTTAGGACAGGGAACGAACACCGGGGAGCTGTTTTTT. Its protein product is CASSLQRFLGQGTNTGELFF. Variable domain in full (rest from reference TRBV11-3 and TRBJ2-2): EAGVVQSPRYKIIEKKQPVAFWCNPISGHNTLYWYLQNLGQGPELLIRYENEEAVDDSQLPKDRFSAERLKGVDSTLKIQPAELGDSAVYLCASSLQRFLGQGTNTGELFFGEGSRLTVL.

The rearrangement uses TRBV2 and TRBJ2-7; D is unresolved. V was pared by 2 bases and J by 4 bases, with 12 bases between. This CDR3 comprises 14 residues. Germline lookup yields CDR1 SNHLY and CDR2 FYNNEI. As DNA, the CDR3 is TGTGCCAGCAGTGAAAGGATAAGCCGATACGAGCAGTACTTC. Protein product: CASSERISRYEQYF.